Below, 27 T cell receptor beta chains from the same sample are listed, as sequenced in a study of blood T cell repertoires in COVID-19. Assay used: immunoSEQ multiplex PCR; TCRdb lists only in-frame clones, some missing. In the table there are 150,000 to 250,000 clones, roughly 82% of which are singletons. Sequencing was performed on PBMCs or T cells enriched from blood (not recorded which). Every receptor here comes from a man aged 35 to 55 who had recovered from COVID-19.

This sequence joins TRBV28 and TRBJ2-1; 10 bases map to TRBD2. The germline V gene encodes CDR1 MDHEN and CDR2 SYDVKM. The CDR3 spans 16 residues. J was trimmed by 3 bases and V by 7 bases; bases with no gene match: 9. The CDR3 DNA reads as TGTGCCAGCACCCTCATCGCTAGCGGGGGCTACAATGAGCAGTTCTTC. Encoded protein: CASTLIASGGYNEQFF. The full variable domain, rest sourced from reference TRBV28 and TRBJ2-1, is DVKVTQSSRYLVKRTGEKVFLECVQDMDHENMFWYRQDPGLGLRLIYFSYDVKMKEKGDIPEGYSVSREKKERFSLILESASTNQTSMYLCASTLIASGGYNEQFFGPGTRLTVL.

The chain links TRBV7-9 to TRBJ1-5; tentative D call: TRBD1 (5 bases). Looked up from germline, CDR1 is SEHNR and CDR2 is FQNEAQ (reference sequence). Trimming removed 3 bases at V and 15 bases at J, with 15 bases between. This CDR3 region has 12 residues. The CDR3 is CASSFGTGRTHF. Written as DNA, the CDR3 is TGTGCCAGCAGCTTTGGAACAGGTAGAACGCATTTT.

V and J are TRBV4-3 and TRBJ2-2; 10 bases are a match to TRBD1. Trimming removed 3 bases from V and 4 bases from J; junction bases left unmatched: 17. Germline CDR1 is LGHNA and CDR2 is YSLEER. The CDR3 extends over 20 amino acids. CDR3 coding DNA: TGCGCCAGCAGCCACTACCCCCCCTCAGGGACAGGGGTGGGCACCGGGGAGCTGTTTTTT. It is translated as CASSHYPPSGTGVGTGELFF.

This clone has just one count. The chain is built from TRBV18 and TRBJ1-3; D remains unclear. The germline CDR1 and CDR2 sequences are KGHSH and LQKENI. CDR3 length: 14 amino acids. V was cut by 6 bases and J by 0 bases, with 9 bases left in between. The CDR3 loop is CASSDGLSGNTIYF. The CDR3 DNA reads TGTGCCAGCTCCGACGGACTCTCTGGAAACACCATATATTTT.

The chain links TRBV5-1 to TRBJ2-2; D unresolved. The CDR3 is 16 residues long. The germline V gene encodes CDR1 SGHRS and CDR2 YFSETQ. Trimming removed 0 bases at V and 4 bases at J, with 13 bases between. The CDR3 is CASSLGPTDSTGELFF. DNA for the CDR3: TGCGCCAGCAGCTTGGGACCCACCGACTCCACCGGGGAGCTGTTTTTT.

The chain links TRBV5-4 to TRBJ2-2; 7 bases are a match to TRBD1. Germline V gives CDR1 SGHNT, CDR2 YYREEE (reference sequence). V lost 2 bases to trimming and J lost 4 bases; unmatched junction nucleotides: 5. This CDR3 region has 15 residues. CDR3 coding DNA: TGTGCCAGCAGCTTATACAGGGGAAGCACCGGGGAGCTGTTTTTT. As protein: CASSLYRGSTGELFF.

The sample holds one count of this clone. The chain carries TRBV5-6 and TRBJ2-7, with 7 bases aligning to TRBD2. Germline V gives CDR1 SGHDT, CDR2 YYEEEE. The CDR3 loop spans 15 amino acids. V trimming: 3 bases; J trimming: 0 bases; junction bases outside the gene matches: 6. The CDR3, as DNA: TGTGCCAGCAGCTACGTAGCGGGCAGCTCCTACGAGCAGTACTTC. Protein sequence: CASSYVAGSSYEQYF.

This chain uses TRBV9 with TRBJ2-5; 11 nucleotides line up with TRBD2. Trimming took 0 bases from V and 5 from J; bases not matched to a gene: 3. This CDR3 has 15 amino acids. CDR1 and CDR2 (germline): SGDLS, YYNGEE. The CDR3 sequence: CASSVEGLAGETQYF. CDR3 bases: TGTGCCAGCAGCGTAGAAGGACTAGCGGGCGAGACCCAGTACTTC.

This clone turned up a few times. The chain links TRBV7-2 to TRBJ2-7; 7 nucleotides align to TRBD2. The trim removed 1 base at V and 0 bases at J, leaving 3 bases unmatched. Germline loops: CDR1 SGHTA, CDR2 FQGNSA. This CDR3 is built from 15 residues. CDR3 bases: TGTGCCAGCAGCTTAGGGGGAGGGCTCTCCTACGAGCAGTACGTC. Amino acid sequence: CASSLGGGLSYEQYV.

This clone appeared a single time. V and J are TRBV4-1 and TRBJ1-5, with D tentatively TRBD1 (6 bases). This CDR3 contains 15 residues. V shed 1 base and J shed 7 bases, with 14 bases lying between them. Germline CDR1 reads MGHRA; CDR2 reads YSYEKL. CDR3 bases: TGCGCCAGCAGCCAAGCCCCAGGGGCCCGGCAGCCCCAGCATTTT. This gives the protein CASSQAPGARQPQHF.

In this sample, this clone turned up a few times. The chain has TRBV9 and TRBJ2-2, with 7 bases matching TRBD2. The CDR3 sequence is 15 residues long. With V trimmed by 4 bases and J by 1 base, 4 bases remained unmatched. Germline V gives CDR1 SGDLS, CDR2 YYNGEE. The CDR3 is CASSPGLQNTGELFF. CDR3 nucleotides: TGTGCCAGCAGCCCGGGACTACAGAACACCGGGGAGCTGTTTTTT.

This clone was counted between two and nine times. The chain joins TRBV2 to TRBJ2-2; possible D gene TRBD2, 5 bases. Germline CDR1 is SNHLY and CDR2 is FYNNEI. V lost 4 bases and J 2 bases, leaving 8 bases between the germline ends. There are 14 residues in the CDR3. CDR3: CASSGASNTGELFF. In DNA form, the CDR3 reads TGTGCCAGCAGTGGGGCTAGCAACACCGGGGAGCTGTTTTTT.

This clone turned up a few times. The chain couples TRBV7-9 to TRBJ2-1; maybe TRBD1 (5 bases). Germline CDR1 and CDR2: SEHNR and FQNEAQ (reference sequence). V was cut by 5 bases and J by 8 bases, with 19 bases left in between. The CDR3 extends over 15 amino acids. For the CDR3, the DNA is TGTGCCAGCAGCCCCCGAGAAGGGGCTAGATATGAGCAGTTCTTC. It encodes CASSPREGARYEQFF. The full variable domain, in which reference TRBV7-9 and TRBJ2-1 provide the parts outside the CDR3, is DTGVSQNPRHKITKRGQNVTFRCDPISEHNRLYWYRQTLGQGPEFLTYFQNEAQLEKSRLLSDRFSAERPKGSFSTLEIQRTEQGDSAMYLCASSPREGARYEQFFGPGTRLTVL.

This clone was counted once. The chain has TRBV5-4 and TRBJ2-7; 10 nucleotides line up with TRBD1. In germline, CDR1 is SGHNT, CDR2 YYREEE (reference sequence). The CDR3 is 13 amino acids. The V segment lost 7 bases and the J segment 8 bases; nucleotides outside the gene matches: 9. The CDR3 protein is CASAGQGFDKQYF. The CDR3, as DNA: TGTGCCAGCGCGGGACAGGGGTTTGATAAGCAGTACTTC.

In nucleotides, the CDR3 is TGCGCCAGCACCCCTATGACTAGCGGGAGTAAGGAGCAGTTCTTC. Protein sequence: CASTPMTSGSKEQFF. V is TRBV5-1 and J is TRBJ2-1; 12 bases are shared with TRBD2. CDR3 length equals 15 residues. Germline V gene lookup returns CDR1 SGHRS and CDR2 YFSETQ. After removal of 6 bases from V and 10 bases from J, the junction contained 11 bases not matched to a gene.

DNA of the CDR3: TGTGCCAGCAGCTCTTGGCAAGGGGGCGAGCAGTACGTC. Translating it yields CASSSWQGGEQYV. The chain is built from TRBV7-2 and TRBJ2-7; D may be TRBD1 (6 bases). In germline, CDR1 is SGHTA, CDR2 FQGNSA. V was pared by 4 bases and J by 6 bases, with 13 bases between. This CDR3 is built from 13 residues.

The V call is TRBV7-9, the J call TRBJ2-5, with 9 bases aligning to TRBD2. CDR1 and CDR2 (germline): SEHNR, FQNEAQ (reference sequence). The V and J ends lost 0 bases and 4 bases, in that order; junction bases with no gene match: 3. This CDR3 is built from 15 residues. CDR3 sequence reads: CASSLALAGVETQYF. The DNA for the CDR3 is TGTGCCAGCAGCTTAGCGTTAGCGGGAGTAGAGACCCAGTACTTC.

The chain uses TRBV13 and TRBJ2-1; no reliable D call. Per the germline V gene, CDR1 is PRHDT and CDR2 is FYEKMQ (reference sequence). The CDR3 contains 16 residues. V was shortened by 2 bases and J by 10 bases, with 21 bases between the two germline ends. The CDR3 region is CASSLRLNRMAEEQFF. The CDR3 coding sequence is TGTGCCAGCAGCTTACGATTAAACCGAATGGCTGAAGAGCAGTTCTTC.

The chain uses TRBV27 and TRBJ2-7; D possibly corresponds to TRBD2 (6 bases). The germline V gene has CDR1 MNHEY and CDR2 SMNVEV (reference sequence). The CDR3 has 15 residues. V lost 3 bases and J 2 bases, leaving 14 bases between the germline ends. CDR3 DNA sequence: TGTGCCAGCAGTTTTGACGGGAGAGGGACCTACGAGCAGTACTTC. Protein product: CASSFDGRGTYEQYF.

This chain connects TRBV7-8 to TRBJ1-6, with D uncertain. Germline-derived CDR1 and CDR2 are SGHVS and FQNEAQ. This CDR3 contains 18 residues. The V end was cut by 3 bases, the J end by 0 bases, with 15 bases between. In nucleotides, the CDR3 is TGTGCCAGCAGCTTGGCGTCATTGGGGAGCTCCTATAATTCACCCCTCCACTTT. It codes for CASSLASLGSSYNSPLHF.

The chain carries TRBV11-2 and TRBJ2-5; TRBD1 might be the D (5 bases). This CDR3 spans 15 amino acids. The V and J ends lost 3 bases and 5 bases respectively, with 16 bases between them. From germline, CDR1 is SGHAT and CDR2 FQNNGV. CDR3 sequence reads: CASSLQGSPWETQYF. CDR3 nucleotide sequence: TGTGCCAGCAGCTTGCAGGGATCACCTTGGGAGACCCAGTACTTC.

The chain recombines TRBV9 with TRBJ2-1; 10 nucleotides agree with TRBD2. The CDR3 is 16 amino acids. J lost 1 base, V lost 2 bases, and 3 bases had no gene match. Germline V CDR1 and CDR2: SGDLS, YYNGEE. The CDR3 reads CASSVSSGSSYNEQFF. The CDR3 DNA sequence: TGTGCCAGCAGCGTCTCTAGCGGGAGTTCCTACAATGAGCAGTTCTTC. The complete variable domain, with remaining parts taken from reference TRBV9 and TRBJ2-1, reads DSGVTQTPKHLITATGQRVTLRCSPRSGDLSVYWYQQSLDQGLQFLIQYYNGEERAKGNILERFSAQQFPDLHSELNLSSLELGDSALYFCASSVSSGSSYNEQFFGPGTRLTVL.

The sample holds one count of this clone. The chain carries TRBV28 and TRBJ2-2, with 8 positions matching TRBD1. CDR1 and CDR2 (germline): MDHEN, SYDVKM. The CDR3 runs to 13 residues. V trimming: 6 bases; J trimming: 7 bases; junction bases outside the gene matches: 4. The CDR3 spells CASRSQGGGELFF. Here the CDR3 DNA reads TGTGCCAGCAGATCACAGGGGGGCGGGGAGCTGTTTTTT.

The CDR3 reads CASRRRMEDTQYF. CDR3 coding DNA: TGTGCCAGCAGGAGGAGGATGGAGGATACGCAGTATTTT. The rearrangement joins TRBV6-5 to TRBJ2-3, with D perhaps matching TRBD2 (5 bases). Germline V gene data show CDR1 as MNHEY and CDR2 as SVGAGI. This CDR3 region has 13 residues. Between the trimmed V and J ends, which lost 6 bases and 6 bases, there was a span of 13 bases.

V and J are TRBV6-1 and TRBJ1-1; the D gene is possibly TRBD1 (5 bases). The CDR3 length is 13 residues. The germline V gene has CDR1 MNHNS and CDR2 SASEGT. V was pared by 2 bases and J by 6 bases, with 10 bases between. CDR3 nucleotides: TGTGCCAGCAGTGAATATGAAGGGGCTGAAGCTTTCTTT. Encoded protein: CASSEYEGAEAFF.

This chain links TRBV6-5 with TRBJ2-3, with 8 bases aligning to TRBD2. With 6 bases clipped from V and 11 bases from J, the junction kept 4 bases outside the gene matches. Germline CDR1 reads MNHEY; CDR2 reads SVGAGI. The CDR3 has 11 amino acids. The CDR3 is CASSHGTRQYF. CDR3 bases: TGTGCCAGCAGCCACGGGACTAGGCAGTATTTT.

The chain joins TRBV5-1 to TRBJ2-3; 8 nucleotides match TRBD2. CDR3 size: 17 residues. V trimming: 2 bases; J trimming: 3 bases; junction bases outside the gene matches: 11. Germline V lookup: CDR1 SGHRS, CDR2 YFSETQ. The CDR3: CASSFFGRAGGTDTQYF. The CDR3 nucleotides are TGCGCCAGCAGCTTTTTCGGGAGGGCCGGAGGAACAGATACGCAGTATTTT.